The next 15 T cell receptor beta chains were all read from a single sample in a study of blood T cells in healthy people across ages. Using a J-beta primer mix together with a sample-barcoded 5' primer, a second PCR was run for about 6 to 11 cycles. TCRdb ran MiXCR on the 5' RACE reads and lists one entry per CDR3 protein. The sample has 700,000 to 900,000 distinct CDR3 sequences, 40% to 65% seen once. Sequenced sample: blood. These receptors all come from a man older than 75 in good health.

This CDR3 is CASSASGGGTDTQYF. The CDR3 nucleotides read TGTGCCAGCAGCGCTTCGGGGGGGGGCACAGATACGCAGTATTTT. V usage is TRBV9 and J usage is TRBJ2-3; the match to TRBD2 covers 8 bases. From germline, CDR1 is SGDLS and CDR2 YYNGEE. This CDR3 spans 15 amino acids. Unmatched junction bases numbered 4, after V lost 3 bases and J lost 1 base.

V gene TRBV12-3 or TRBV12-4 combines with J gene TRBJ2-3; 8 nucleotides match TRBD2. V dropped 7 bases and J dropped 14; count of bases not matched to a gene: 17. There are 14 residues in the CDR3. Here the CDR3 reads CASKEREWNRYAYF. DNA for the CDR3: TGTGCCAGCAAGGAGCGGGAGTGGAACAGATACGCGTATTTT.

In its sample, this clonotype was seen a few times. The CDR3 here is CASSLFSGIANTGELFF. The CDR3 DNA sequence: TGTGCCAGCAGCTTATTTTCGGGGATAGCGAACACCGGGGAGCTGTTTTTT. This chain links TRBV7-9 with TRBJ2-2, with D perhaps matching TRBD2 (5 bases). This CDR3 has 17 amino acids. Trimming shortened V by 2 bases and J by 0 bases, and 13 bases separated the two germline ends. Germline CDR1 reads SEHNR; CDR2 reads FQNEAQ (reference sequence).

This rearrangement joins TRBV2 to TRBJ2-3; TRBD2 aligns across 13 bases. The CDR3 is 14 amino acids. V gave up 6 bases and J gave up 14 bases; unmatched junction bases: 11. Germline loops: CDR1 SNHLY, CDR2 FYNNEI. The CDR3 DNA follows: TGTGCCAGCAGGGGACTAGCGGGAAAGGGATACGCGTATTTT. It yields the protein CASRGLAGKGYAYF. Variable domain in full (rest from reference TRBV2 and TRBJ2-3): EPEVTQTPSHQVTQMGQEVILRCVPISNHLYFYWYRQILGQKVEFLVSFYNNEISEKSEIFDDQFSVERPDGSNFTLKIRSTKLEDSAMYFCASRGLAGKGYAYFGPGTRLTVL.

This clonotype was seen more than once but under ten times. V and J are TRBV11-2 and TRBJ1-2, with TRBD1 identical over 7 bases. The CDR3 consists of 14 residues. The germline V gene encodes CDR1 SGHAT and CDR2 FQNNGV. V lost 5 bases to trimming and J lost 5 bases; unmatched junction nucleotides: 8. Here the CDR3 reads CASSNPGQNYGYTF. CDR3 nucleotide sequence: TGTGCCAGCAGCAACCCGGGACAGAATTATGGCTACACCTTC.

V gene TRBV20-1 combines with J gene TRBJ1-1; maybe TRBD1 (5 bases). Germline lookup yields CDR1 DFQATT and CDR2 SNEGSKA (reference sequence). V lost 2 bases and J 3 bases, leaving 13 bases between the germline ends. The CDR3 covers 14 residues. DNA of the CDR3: TGCAGTGCTAGATGGGGACTGGGGGACACTGAAGCTTTCTTT. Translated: CSARWGLGDTEAFF.

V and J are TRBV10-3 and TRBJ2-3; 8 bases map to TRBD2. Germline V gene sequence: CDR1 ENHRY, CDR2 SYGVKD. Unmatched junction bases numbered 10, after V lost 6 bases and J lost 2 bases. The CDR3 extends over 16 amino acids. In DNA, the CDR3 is TGTGCCATCAGACCTAATTCGGGAGGGCCCACAGATACGCAGTATTTT. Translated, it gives CAIRPNSGGPTDTQYF.

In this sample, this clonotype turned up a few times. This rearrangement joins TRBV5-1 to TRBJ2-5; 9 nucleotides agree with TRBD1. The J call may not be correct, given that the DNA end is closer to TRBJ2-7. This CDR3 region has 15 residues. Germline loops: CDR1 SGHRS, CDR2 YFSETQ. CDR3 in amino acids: CASSSSGTGLGEQYF. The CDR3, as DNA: TGCGCCAGCAGCTCCTCCGGGACAGGGTTGGGCGAGCAGTACTTC.

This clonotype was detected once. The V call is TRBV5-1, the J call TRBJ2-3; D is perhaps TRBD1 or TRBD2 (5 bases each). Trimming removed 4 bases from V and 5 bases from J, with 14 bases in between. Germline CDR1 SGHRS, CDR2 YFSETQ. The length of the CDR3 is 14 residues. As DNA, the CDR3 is TGCGCCAGCAGCGGTGGGGACGGAGGAGATACGCAGTATTTT. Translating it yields CASSGGDGGDTQYF.

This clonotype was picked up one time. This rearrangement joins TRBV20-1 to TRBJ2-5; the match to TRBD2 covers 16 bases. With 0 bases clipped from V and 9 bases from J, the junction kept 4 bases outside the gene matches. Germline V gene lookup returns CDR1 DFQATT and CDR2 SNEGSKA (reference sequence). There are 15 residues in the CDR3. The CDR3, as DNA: TGCAGTGCTAGAGATGGGGGACTAGCGGGAGGGGCCCAGTACTTC. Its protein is CSARDGGLAGGAQYF.

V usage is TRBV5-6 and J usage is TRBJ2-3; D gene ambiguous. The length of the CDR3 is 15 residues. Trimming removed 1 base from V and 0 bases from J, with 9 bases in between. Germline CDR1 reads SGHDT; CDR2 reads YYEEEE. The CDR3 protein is CASSLQGISTDTQYF. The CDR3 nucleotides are TGTGCCAGCAGCTTGCAAGGCATTAGCACAGATACGCAGTATTTT.

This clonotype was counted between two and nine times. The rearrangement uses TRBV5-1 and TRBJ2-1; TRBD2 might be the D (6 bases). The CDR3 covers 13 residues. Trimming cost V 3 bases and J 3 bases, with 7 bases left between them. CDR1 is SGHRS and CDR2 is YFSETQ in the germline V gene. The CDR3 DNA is TGCGCCAGCAGCTCCGGGGGCTACAATGAGCAGTTCTTC. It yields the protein CASSSGGYNEQFF.

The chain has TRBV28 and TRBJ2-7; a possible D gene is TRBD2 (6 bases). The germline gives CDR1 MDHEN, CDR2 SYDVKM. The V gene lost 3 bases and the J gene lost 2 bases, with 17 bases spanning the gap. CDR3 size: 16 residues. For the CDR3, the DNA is TGTGCCAGCAGTTTCCATCTAGCGAGCCTCCCCTACGAGCAGTACTTC. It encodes CASSFHLASLPYEQYF.

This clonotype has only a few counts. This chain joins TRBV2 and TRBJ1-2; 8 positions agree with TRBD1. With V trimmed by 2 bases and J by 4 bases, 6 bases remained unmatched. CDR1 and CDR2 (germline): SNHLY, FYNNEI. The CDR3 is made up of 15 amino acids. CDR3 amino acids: CASSESAGGLYGYTF. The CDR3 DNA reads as TGTGCCAGCAGTGAATCGGCAGGGGGCCTCTATGGCTACACCTTC.

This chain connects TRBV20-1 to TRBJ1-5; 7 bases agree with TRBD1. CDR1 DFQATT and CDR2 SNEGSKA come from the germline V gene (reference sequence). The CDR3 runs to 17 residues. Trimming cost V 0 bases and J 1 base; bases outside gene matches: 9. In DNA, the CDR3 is TGCAGTGCTAGAGATCTTTGGGTCAGGGGGAGCAATCAGCCCCAGCATTTT. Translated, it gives CSARDLWVRGSNQPQHF.